This is a list of T cell receptor beta chains from one sample in a study of CD4 T cells in relation to SARS-CoV-2 and coronaviruses. Generated by immunoSEQ multiplex PCR, the TCRdb table keeps only in-frame clones and is missing some. The data show approximately 14,000 clones, just under 80% seen once. Their specific antigens are unknown. Sequencing was done on a sample of CD4+ T cells from PBMCs, cultured in vitro. Receptors originate from a human donor in good health. Each CDR3 is given with its conserved first and last residue. A D gene is named only where the DNA matches it firmly. Clone size is stated in some rows and not others, as once, few, many or a class when expanded.

CDR3 DNA	CDR3 protein	V gene	clone size	J gene	D gene
TGTGCCAGCAGCTTACAAGGCAACTCTGGAAACACCATATATTTT	CASSLQGNSGNTIYF	TRBV6-2/TRBV6-3	NA	TRBJ1-3	NA
TGTGCCAGCAGTGAAAGGGGGCAGCGCGGAAACACCATATATTTT	CASSERGQRGNTIYF	TRBV6-1	once	TRBJ1-3	TRBD1
TGTGCCAGCAGCCAAGATTACGGCGGGAGTAGCTACGAGCAGTACTTC	CASSQDYGGSSYEQYF	TRBV3-1/TRBV3-2	NA	TRBJ2-7	TRBD2
TGCGCCAGCAGCACGGGACAGGGGGGTCCCGGGGAGCTGTTTTTT	CASSTGQGGPGELFF	TRBV5-1	NA	TRBJ2-2	TRBD1
TGTGCCAGCAGCCCCCTGGCAGGGTACGGCTACACCTTC	CASSPLAGYGYTF	TRBV3-1/TRBV3-2	NA	TRBJ1-2	NA
TGTGCCAGCAGGCTCCTCCGGGCCGGGGAGACCCAGTACTTC	CASRLLRAGETQYF	TRBV27	NA	TRBJ2-5	NA
TGTGCCAGCAGCTTAGTTGCCAGGAGCTCGGGGACCCAGTACTTC	CASSLVARSSGTQYF	TRBV11-2	NA	TRBJ2-5	NA
TGTGCCAGCAGCCGTCCTTACAGGCGGGGCTACACCTTC	CASSRPYRRGYTF	TRBV11-2	NA	TRBJ1-2	NA
TGTGCCAGCAGCAAACTAGCGGGGTCCTACAATGAGCAGTTCTTC	CASSKLAGSYNEQFF	TRBV9	NA	TRBJ2-1	TRBD2
TGTGCCAGCAGTCGTCCGGGACTAGCGGGACGGACAGATACGCAGTATTTT	CASSRPGLAGRTDTQYF	TRBV27	NA	TRBJ2-3	TRBD2
TGTGCCAGCTCACCGTCCGGGACACCCGTCGGCACAGATACGCAGTATTTT	CASSPSGTPVGTDTQYF	TRBV18	NA	TRBJ2-3	NA
TGCGCCAGCAGCTTGCGGCAGGGAGGCTACAATGAGCAGTTCTTC	CASSLRQGGYNEQFF	TRBV5-1	NA	TRBJ2-1	NA
TGTGCCAGCAGCCAGGGACTAGCGGAGGGCTACGAGCAGTACTTC	CASSQGLAEGYEQYF	TRBV14	NA	TRBJ2-7	TRBD2
TGTGCCAGCAGCCGGGACAGGGTTGGAAACACCATATATTTT	CASSRDRVGNTIYF	TRBV6-5	NA	TRBJ1-3	TRBD1
TGTGCCAGCAGTGGCAGCTCCTACGAGCAGTACTTC	CASSGSSYEQYF	TRBV6-2/TRBV6-3	few	TRBJ2-7	NA
TGTGCCATCAGCAAAGACAGGGCTAATGAAAAACTGTTTTTT	CAISKDRANEKLFF	TRBV10-3	NA	TRBJ1-4	TRBD1
TGTGCCAGCAGCCAGGGGGGACTAGCGGGTCCTGGCGAGCAGTACTTC	CASSQGGLAGPGEQYF	TRBV6-6	NA	TRBJ2-7	TRBD2
TGTGCCATCAGTCAACAGGGGCGCTTGGTTGGATCACCCCTCCACTTT	CAISQQGRLVGSPLHF	TRBV10-3	NA	TRBJ1-6	TRBD1
TGTGCCAGCACCTCAGATGAAAAACTGTTTTTT	CASTSDEKLFF	TRBV28	NA	TRBJ1-4	NA
TGTGCCAGCAGCGAGGGGGGGACTAGCGGGTTCCAGTTCTTC	CASSEGGTSGFQFF	TRBV6-4	NA	TRBJ2-1	TRBD2
TGTGCCACCAGCAGGTCTAGCGGGGGACAAGAGACCCAGTACTTC	CATSRSSGGQETQYF	TRBV15	few	TRBJ2-5	TRBD2
TGTGCCATCAGTGGGACTAGCGGGGGGGAGGGGGAGCAGTTCTTC	CAISGTSGGEGEQFF	TRBV10-3	few	TRBJ2-1	TRBD2
TGTGCCTGGAGTGGTCCCGGGACAGGGGACTACGAGCAGTACTTC	CAWSGPGTGDYEQYF	TRBV30	NA	TRBJ2-7	TRBD1
TGTGCCAGCAGCGTAGAGAGCTACACTGAAGCTTTCTTT	CASSVESYTEAFF	TRBV9	NA	TRBJ1-1	NA